This is a list of T cell receptor beta chains from one sample in a study of beta chain features in type 1 diabetes. TCRdb's table, derived via immunoSEQ multiplex PCR, lists solely in-frame clones and lacks some. The table lists 850,000 to 900,000 clones, roughly a sixth of them singletons. The sequencing input was naive CD4+ T cells from blood. The receptor set was obtained from a woman between 18 and 29 years old in good health. The CDR3 runs from the conserved cysteine through the conserved F or W. A D gene is named only where the DNA matches it firmly. Rows may omit the clone size; those that give it use once, few, many or a size class.

V	size	D	J	CDR3	DNA
TRBV6-5	few	.	TRBJ1-1	CASSSGSFTEAFF	TGTGCCAGCAGTTCAGGGAGTTTCACTGAAGCTTTCTTT
TRBV7-9	few	TRBD1	TRBJ2-2	CASSSTGGYPGELFF	TGTGCCAGCAGCTCGACAGGGGGCTACCCCGGGGAGCTGTTTTTT
TRBV7-9	.	.	TRBJ2-7	CASSSQGGEQYF	TGTGCCAGCAGCTCGCAGGGCGGCGAGCAGTACTTC
TRBV2	few	.	TRBJ2-3	CASNRRSGQYF	TGTGCCAGCAATAGACGCTCGGGGCAGTATTTT
TRBV7-2	.	.	TRBJ1-2	CASSPETGRGYTF	TGTGCCAGCAGCCCCGAGACAGGACGCGGCTACACCTTC
TRBV25-1	few	TRBD2	TRBJ2-2	CASSVLAGGRTGELFF	TGTGCCAGCAGTGTACTAGCGGGAGGTCGTACCGGGGAGCTGTTTTTT
TRBV18	few	TRBD2	TRBJ2-3	CASSPPLGLAGASDTQYF	TGTGCCAGCTCACCACCCCTCGGACTAGCGGGAGCTTCAGATACGCAGTATTTT
TRBV4-2	.	TRBD2	TRBJ2-1	CASSQDQSFGLAFEQFF	TGTGCCAGCAGCCAAGATCAATCTTTTGGACTAGCGTTTGAGCAGTTCTTC
TRBV13	few	TRBD1	TRBJ1-2	CASSPDRGGYGYTF	TGTGCCAGCAGCCCGGACAGGGGTGGCTATGGCTACACCTTC
TRBV4-2	.	.	TRBJ2-6	CASSQPSGANVLTF	TGTGCCAGCAGCCAACCTTCTGGGGCCAACGTCCTGACTTTC
TRBV11-2	few	.	TRBJ2-1	CASSFWSGRDVQFF	TGTGCCAGCAGCTTTTGGTCGGGACGGGATGTTCAGTTCTTC
TRBV28	.	.	TRBJ2-7	CASSLFSYEQYF	TGTGCCAGCAGTCTGTTTTCCTACGAGCAGTACTTC
TRBV28	.	.	TRBJ1-2	CASSSARTVYGYTF	TGTGCCAGCAGTTCCGCAAGGACAGTCTATGGCTACACCTTC
TRBV9	once	TRBD1	TRBJ2-2	CASSLHRGGWTGELFF	TGTGCCAGCAGCCTTCACAGGGGTGGGTGGACCGGGGAGCTGTTTTTT
TRBV5-1	.	.	TRBJ2-5	CASSSTEETQYF	TGCGCCAGCAGCTCGACAGAAGAGACCCAGTACTTC
TRBV7-2	few	.	TRBJ2-2	CASSFDTNTGELFF	TGTGCCAGCAGCTTCGACACAAACACCGGGGAGCTGTTTTTT
TRBV5-4	.	.	TRBJ2-1	CASSLGGASYNEQFF	TGTGCCAGCAGCTTAGGCGGGGCGAGCTACAATGAGCAGTTCTTC
TRBV28	.	.	TRBJ2-3	CASTDAESTDTQYF	TGTGCCAGCACCGATGCAGAGAGCACAGATACGCAGTATTTT
TRBV28	.	TRBD1	TRBJ2-7	CASNDRVEQYF	TGTGCCAGCAATGACAGGGTCGAGCAGTACTTC
TRBV18	.	.	TRBJ2-3	CASSPGRPSTDTQYF	TGTGCCAGCTCCCCGGGGAGACCCAGCACAGATACGCAGTATTTT
TRBV29-1	few	.	TRBJ2-1	CSVDGTGHNEQFF	TGCAGCGTTGATGGGACGGGCCACAATGAGCAGTTCTTC
TRBV5-1	few	.	TRBJ2-7	CASSPASGVKTYEQYF	TGCGCCAGCAGCCCTGCCTCAGGGGTAAAAACCTACGAGCAGTACTTC